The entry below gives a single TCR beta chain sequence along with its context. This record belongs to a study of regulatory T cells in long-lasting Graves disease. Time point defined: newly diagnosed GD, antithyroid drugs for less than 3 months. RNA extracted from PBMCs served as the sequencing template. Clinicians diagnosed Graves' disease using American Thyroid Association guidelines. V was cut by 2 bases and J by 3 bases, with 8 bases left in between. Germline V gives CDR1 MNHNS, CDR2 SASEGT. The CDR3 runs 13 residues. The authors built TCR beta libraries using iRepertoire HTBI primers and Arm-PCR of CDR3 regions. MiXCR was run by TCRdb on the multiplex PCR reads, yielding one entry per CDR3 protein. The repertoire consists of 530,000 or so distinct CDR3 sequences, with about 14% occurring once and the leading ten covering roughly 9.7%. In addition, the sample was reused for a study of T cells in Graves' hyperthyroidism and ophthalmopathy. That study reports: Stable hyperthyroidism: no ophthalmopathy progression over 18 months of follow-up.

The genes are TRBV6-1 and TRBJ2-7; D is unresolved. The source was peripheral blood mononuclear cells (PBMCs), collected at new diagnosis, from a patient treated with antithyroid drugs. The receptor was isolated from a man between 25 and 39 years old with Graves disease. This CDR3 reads CASSEYWGYEQYF. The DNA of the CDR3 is TGTGCCAGCAGTGAATATTGGGGCTACGAGCAGTACTTC.